Sequencing of this TCR beta chain was carried out in a study of cytomegalovirus exposure and HLA in healthy donors (TCRdb year 2017). In terms of the full investigation: An earlier analysis of roughly 610 of the donors reported 276 Gb of sequence data and around 120 million unique TCR beta sequences obtained from around 180 million T cells. The study used immunosequencing to profile the T cell repertoires of some 600 subjects and linked those repertoires to cytomegalovirus serostatus. In an earlier analysis of over 550 of the donors, high-throughput TCR beta sequencing was used to judge whether each TCR beta V gene segment behaved as functional or pseudogenic. The aim of the study was to test whether cataloging public T cell receptors could identify signatures of past pathogen exposure. Typing coverage differed by locus: A, B, C, DRB1 and DQB1 were typed in roughly 620-640 donors, DQA1 in about 560, DPA1 in approximately 610, and DPB1 in 400 to 490. The genetic ancestry cluster associated with self-reported Caucasian donors included over 80% of the approximately 430 genotyped donors. On average, about 200,000 unique TCR beta nucleotide sequences were sequenced per donor among some 430 genotyped donors of the cohort, with 15% to 20% of those sequences being non-productive. All discovery cohort repertoires had been generated using a single sequencing platform. To study patterns of TCR occurrence, a later analysis re-analyzed previously published TCR beta repertoires from 600 to 750 donors and added high-resolution HLA genotyping. HLA typing included class I and class II loci at four-digit resolution. A separate validation cohort of roughly 130 different subjects was used in addition to the approximately 700-subject first cohort. Rather than using new phenotypic data, the later analysis identified candidate immune exposures from TCR beta sequences and from how often those sequences occurred across donors. To predict cytomegalovirus infection status, the study combined high-throughput TCR immunosequencing, statistical association of individual TCRs with disease status, and machine learning. Because of strong linkage in the cohort, roughly five DR-DQ haplotypes were treated as single units for association and clustering. Donor age, sex, ethnicity and CMV serostatus were compiled alongside the repertoire data. A later genetic analysis used genome-wide SNP genotypes for about three fifths of the roughly 700 donors, treating that subset as a discovery cohort. An early release covering roughly 640 HLA-typed donors comprised about 300 gigabases of sequencing data and 85 million to 100 million unique TCR sequences. The full study reports these points: Cytomegalovirus status was reported to be diagnosed by the classifier with high specificity and sensitivity in both the original and validation cohorts. A cluster of highly shared sequence variants was judged likely to be a technical artifact of the sequencing pipeline. Because counts were too low, seventeen rarely observed V segments, including chromosome 9 orphons, were excluded from the earlier analysis of fewer than 650 of the donors. Because HLA typing was unavailable for some donors at each locus, only the typed subset was used in association tests. In a later analysis, TCR association rates were found to vary across HLA loci, with the most associated TCRs seen for DRB1 alleles and the fewest for HLA-C alleles. According to a later analysis, parvovirus B19, influenza, CMV and Epstein-Barr virus appeared linked to several top co-occurrence clusters. A later genetic analysis reported fewer N-insertions in productive TCRs among donors in an Asian-associated ancestry cluster than the roughly 700-donor mean. Across donors, most TCR sequences were observed very rarely, whereas some public TCRs were present in many individuals. In vitro tests confirmed that a few of the cytomegalovirus-associated TCR beta chains recognize cytomegalovirus antigens. Strong co-occurrence of HLA alleles, especially DR and DQ, made assigning TCR associations to individual alleles difficult. It was suggested by the authors that the approach could potentially be generalized to other disease states and immunological phenotypes. In a later analysis, HLA-associated TCR beta chains showed more clonal expansion and lower generation probabilities than non-associated chains that were equally common. In a later analysis, 15,000 to 20,000 TCR beta sequences were associated with specific HLA alleles at a false discovery rate of 0.05. A later analysis found that most CMV-associated TCR beta chains appeared HLA-restricted, with HLA associations seemingly driven largely by CMV exposure. Only TCR beta chains were sequenced in this cohort, and the absence of alpha or paired-chain data limited detectable features. The only immune exposure information available for the cohort was CMV serostatus. The study listed 150 to 200 TCR beta chains as associated with cytomegalovirus. In an earlier analysis of fewer than 750 of the donors, most TCR beta V segments were observed in productive rearrangements about 87% or about 30% of the time, broadly matching IMGT annotations. Because the 87-base-pair reads could not distinguish some IMGT-functional V segments, including TRBV6-2 and TRBV6-3, those segments were excluded. A later genetic analysis associated a missense DCLRE1C variant with V-gene and J-gene trimming of TCR beta chains, and an independent cohort replicated the association. Linkage disequilibrium might explain the correlated functional status among segregating V segments, but an unknown experimental factor could not be excluded. A further reported finding was that TCR beta sequences accurately predicted the HLA-A and HLA-B alleles for most subjects in the first cohort. Presence/absence analyses assumed roughly uniform sequencing depth across donors, an assumption that may not hold.

On this clone: Its antigen target is currently unknown. The germline gene is not matched at one end of the junction; a read error may be the cause.

The cohort consisted of more than 650 healthy bone marrow donors. Cohort members were all nominally healthy when sampled, although unrecorded immune exposures were likely present. The donor was CMV seronegative and was included in the group of several hundred seronegative cohort members. A peripheral blood sample was collected from each donor, and TCR beta sequencing was performed on peripheral blood mononuclear cells. The Qiagen DNeasy Blood Extraction Kit was used to extract genomic DNA from the blood cell samples. Spanning cysteine to phenylalanine, the CDR3 consists of 18 amino acids. The retained sequence is limited to the CDR3, 54 bases, with the frame set at the first base. From a lookup of the germline V gene (reference sequence), CDR1 and CDR2 are SEHNR and FQNEAQ. Library preparation was by the immunoSEQ multiplex PCR assay. A mixture of 60 forward primers for TCR Vbeta segments and 13 reverse primers for TCR Jbeta segments was used in the multiplex PCR. Amplification of the CDR3 region of rearranged TCR beta genes was performed with a multiplex PCR assay on genomic DNA. Amplified TCR beta libraries were sequenced as 87-base-pair reads on the Illumina HiSeq System. As for the authors' bioinformatics: Across the 670 or so repertoires, a later analysis counted around 80 million unique TCR beta chains, approximately 12 million of which were shared by at least two donors. Raw reads were error-corrected and collapsed into unique sequences by a nearest-neighbor algorithm in which closely related sequences were merged to remove PCR and sequencing errors. To assign V, D and J gene segments, CDR3 sequences were aligned to IMGT reference sequences. For a sequence to be retained, a match of at least six nucleotides to both a V gene segment and a J gene segment was required. A rearrangement counted as productive if the CDR3 had no stop codons and remained in frame with V and J, and every other rearrangement counted as non-productive. Following IMGT convention, CDR3 was defined as the stretch from the second conserved V-encoded cysteine to the conserved J-encoded phenylalanine. In an earlier analysis of 500 to 650 of the donors, sequences lacking an unambiguous match to a single V gene segment were excluded. An earlier analysis of several hundred of the donors called V segments functional above 56.7% productive rearrangements and segregating when the between-donor standard deviation exceeded 5%. A statistical classification framework was built for diagnosing cytomegalovirus status from the catalog of TCR beta chain sequences. V and J gene assignment, in a later analysis, came from comparing TCR nucleotide sequences with IMGT/GENE-DB human TR gene sequences. The TCRdist pipeline was used in a later analysis to assign CDR3 sequences and most-parsimonious VDJ recombination scenarios. In a later analysis, each TCR beta chain was defined by its CDR3 amino acid sequence together with its V-gene family, and reads without a unique V-gene family were excluded. To address suspected cross-contamination and a sequencing artifact, a later analysis removed some 620 highly shared, low-generation-probability nucleotide sequences. In a later analysis, a clonal expansion index was calculated for each public chain from normalized within-repertoire ranks of inferred template counts. A later analysis computed generation probabilities with a VDJ recombination model fitted to out-of-frame rearrangements, and checked the results against IGoR. Hypergeometric tests were used in a later analysis to score TCR-TCR, TCR-HLA and TCR-CMV co-occurrence, with a repertoire-size bias correction applied to the TCR pairs. A later analysis estimated false discovery rates by permuting HLA or CMV assignments 20 times. In a later analysis, co-occurring TCRs were grouped using DBSCAN, and TCRdist sequence similarity was added for clustering within HLA-allele-positive subsets. Co-occurrence clustering excluded repertoires with fewer than 30,000 or more than 120,000 public chains, plus five with anomalous nucleotide sharing. This is the immuneACCESS table as TCRdb keeps it, with only in-frame sequences that have V and J called. A part of the clones is gone; compared with another copy, unresolved V genes explain less than half, and the rest is unexplained. D and trimming were read from the DNA, whereas the V and J calls and clone size are those reported in that table. The sample table holds about 180,000 clones, of which approximately 80% were seen once. Approximately 0.47% of the sample belongs to the ten largest clones.

The specimen sequenced was PBMCs. The chain is assembled from TRBV7-9 and TRBJ1-2; a weak D assignment points to TRBD1 (5 bases agree). The TCR comes from a woman aged 45-65 years in good health and CMV-seronegative. The CDR3 region has the sequence CSSSLGWFGVPTGDGYTF. The nucleotide sequence reads TGTTCCAGCAGCTTAGGGTGGTTCGGGGTACCTACGGGGGATGGCTACACCTTC.